The 13 T cell receptor beta chains listed next were all sequenced from one sample in a study of regulatory T cells in long-lasting Graves disease (dated by TCRdb to about 2021). Libraries were prepared through multiplex PCR. TCRdb shows the sequencer as Illumina HiSeq 4000. CDR3 regions were amplified by Arm-PCR with iRepertoire HTBI primers to construct TCR beta libraries. TCRdb cleaned the public reads at Q25 with fastp, built clones with MiXCR and kept in-frame beta chains. Every CDR3 protein is listed once, alongside the most common genes and DNA of its rows. Within this sample are a few hundred thousand distinct CDR3 sequences, with 20% to 30% of them counted one time only. The top ten hold about a quarter of the sample. The label giving this sample's time point can be read as: persistent/refractory GD, antithyroid drugs over 5 years with positive TRAb. For both TCR sequencing and RNA sequencing, RNA was extracted from PBMCs in TRIzol.

Here the sequenced sample was peripheral blood mononuclear cells (PBMCs), taken when the disease was refractory, from a patient treated with antithyroid drugs. The receptors derive from a female donor with Graves disease.

This clonotype is a singleton in its sample. This chain links TRBV4-1 with TRBJ2-7; D is unresolved. Germline V gives CDR1 MGHRA, CDR2 YSYEKL. V lost 1 base and J 5 bases, leaving 9 bases between the germline ends. This CDR3 has 13 residues. The CDR3 is CASSQVGYNEQYF. The CDR3 bases are TGCGCCAGCAGCCAAGTTGGGTATAACGAGCAGTACTTC.

This clonotype was observed many times. The rearrangement joins TRBV20-1 to TRBJ2-5, with D uncertain. Germline lookup yields CDR1 DFQATT and CDR2 SNEGSKA (reference sequence). V lost 2 bases and J 3 bases, leaving 16 bases between the germline ends. This CDR3 has 15 residues. CDR3: CSARRSRREKETQYF. The CDR3 bases are TGCAGTGCTAGACGGAGCCGACGAGAAAAAGAGACCCAGTACTTC.

V and J are TRBV15 and TRBJ1-6; D gene uncertain. The ends were cut back, 0 bases at V and 9 bases at J, with 0 bases in the middle. Germline V gene sequence: CDR1 LNHNV, CDR2 YYDKDF (reference sequence). The length of the CDR3 is 11 residues. The CDR3 is CATSRDSPLHF. In nucleotides, the CDR3 is TGTGCCACCAGCAGAGATTCACCCCTCCACTTT.

This clonotype was seen a handful of times. This sequence joins TRBV20-1 and TRBJ2-7; perhaps TRBD1 as D (6 bases). CDR3 length equals 16 residues. Germline assignment: CDR1 DFQATT and CDR2 SNEGSKA (reference sequence). V lost 1 base and J 0 bases, leaving 16 bases between the germline ends. CDR3 sequence reads: CSARVRGQLSSYEQYF. CDR3 DNA: TGCAGTGCTAGAGTCCGCGGACAGTTGAGCTCCTACGAGCAGTACTTC.

This clonotype has a single count. This chain uses TRBV5-1 with TRBJ1-5; D is undetermined. CDR3 size: 15 residues. V dropped 0 bases and J dropped 3 bases, with 10 bases sitting between them. Germline CDR1 reads SGHRS; CDR2 reads YFSETQ. The CDR3 region is CASSLGAASNQPQHF. The CDR3 DNA follows: TGCGCCAGCAGCTTGGGTGCGGCCTCCAATCAGCCCCAGCATTTT.

This clonotype showed up many times. This chain joins TRBV6-1 and TRBJ2-5; maybe TRBD1 (7 bases). The CDR3 is 13 amino acids. The germline V gene encodes CDR1 MNHNS and CDR2 SASEGT. V was clipped by 6 bases and J by 4 bases, with 12 bases between them. CDR3 DNA: TGTGCCAGCAGCGCAGGGGGGCCAGAGACCCAGTACTTC. Its translation is CASSAGGPETQYF.

The chain is built from TRBV5-1 and TRBJ2-5; TRBD1 or TRBD2 may be the D gene (5 bases each). Looked up from germline, CDR1 is SGHRS and CDR2 is YFSETQ. The CDR3 is 14 amino acids. Trimming left V 4 bases short and J 2 bases short, with 12 bases between. Here the CDR3 reads CASSDGAPQETQYF. For the CDR3, the DNA is TGCGCCAGCAGCGACGGGGCTCCTCAAGAGACCCAGTACTTC.

This clonotype has at least ten counts. The chain combines TRBV28 with TRBJ1-5; D is uncertain. The V end was cut by 6 bases, the J end by 9 bases, with 15 bases between. The length of the CDR3 is 13 residues. In germline, CDR1 is MDHEN, CDR2 SYDVKM. The DNA for the CDR3 is TGTGCCAGCAGCAAAACAAGGGATGGGCCCCAGCATTTT. Translation gives CASSKTRDGPQHF.

This clonotype turned up a few times. The genes are TRBV30 and TRBJ2-5, with a tentative D call TRBD1 (6 bases). The V gene's germline CDR1 is GTSNPN and CDR2 SVGIG (reference sequence). V was pared by 8 bases and J by 2 bases, with 21 bases between. The CDR3 is made up of 15 amino acids. This chain's CDR3 is CAHSYGQRSQETQYF. In DNA, the CDR3 is TGTGCCCACAGCTACGGACAGCGGTCACAAGAGACCCAGTACTTC.

This clonotype has just a few counts. The rearrangement joins TRBV19 to TRBJ1-1; D not certain. Germline values: CDR1 LNHDA, CDR2 SQIVND (reference sequence). Trimming removed 0 bases at V and 5 bases at J, with 13 bases between. The CDR3 length is 15 residues. CDR3 sequence (DNA): TGTGCCAGTAGTATAGATCTACGTGGGTGGACTGAAGCTTTCTTT. This gives the protein CASSIDLRGWTEAFF.

The rearrangement joins TRBV20-1 to TRBJ1-5; TRBD1 agrees at 9 bases. CDR1 and CDR2 from the germline V gene are DFQATT and SNEGSKA (reference sequence). The CDR3 has 16 amino acids. V lost 2 bases and J lost 4; bases outside the gene matches: 9. CDR3 bases: TGCAGTGCTAGATGGCACAGGGACAGGGATAATCAGCCCCAGCATTTT. As protein: CSARWHRDRDNQPQHF.

This clonotype was picked up many times. The J gene is TRBJ1-5, the V gene TRBV27; D is undetermined. The CDR3 runs to 16 residues. CDR1 and CDR2 (germline): MNHEY, SMNVEV (reference sequence). Trimming took 2 bases from V and 6 from J, leaving 17 bases between them. This CDR3 is CASSLRGSTGRQPQHF. The CDR3 DNA reads TGTGCCAGCAGTTTAAGAGGCAGCACTGGCCGTCAGCCCCAGCATTTT.

V gene TRBV3-1 combines with J gene TRBJ2-2; D is uncertain. CDR3 size: 14 residues. The ends were cut back, 1 base at V and 6 bases at J, with 9 bases in the middle. Germline V gene lookup returns CDR1 LGHDT and CDR2 YNNKEL (reference sequence). CDR3 region: CASSQVSVAGELFF. In DNA form, the CDR3 reads TGTGCCAGCAGCCAAGTTTCAGTGGCCGGGGAGCTGTTTTTT.